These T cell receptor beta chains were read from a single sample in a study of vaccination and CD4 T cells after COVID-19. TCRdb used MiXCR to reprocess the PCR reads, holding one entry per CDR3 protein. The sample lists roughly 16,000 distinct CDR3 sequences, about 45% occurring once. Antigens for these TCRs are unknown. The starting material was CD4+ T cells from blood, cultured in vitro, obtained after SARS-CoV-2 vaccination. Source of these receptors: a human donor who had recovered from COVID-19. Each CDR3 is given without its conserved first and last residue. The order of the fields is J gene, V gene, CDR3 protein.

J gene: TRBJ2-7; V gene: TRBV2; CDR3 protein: ASNPVRDTLFEQY
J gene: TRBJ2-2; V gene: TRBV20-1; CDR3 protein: SARGGTANTGELF
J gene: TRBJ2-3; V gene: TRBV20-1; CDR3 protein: SASPTVAGGTDTQY
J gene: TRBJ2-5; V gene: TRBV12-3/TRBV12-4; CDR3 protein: ASSLGQRETQY
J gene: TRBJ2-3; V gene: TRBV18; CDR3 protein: ASSPRTNTNTQY
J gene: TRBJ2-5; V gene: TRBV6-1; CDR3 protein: ASQYGGDAQETQY
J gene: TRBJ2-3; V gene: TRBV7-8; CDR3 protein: ASSMDRGGADTQY
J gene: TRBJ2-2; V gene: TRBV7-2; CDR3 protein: ASSVSRDRALTGELF
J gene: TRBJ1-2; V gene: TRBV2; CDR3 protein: ASSPTGLLSYT
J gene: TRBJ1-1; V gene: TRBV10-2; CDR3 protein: ASSEGVNTEAF
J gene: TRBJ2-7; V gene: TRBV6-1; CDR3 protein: ASSPGTGERYEQY
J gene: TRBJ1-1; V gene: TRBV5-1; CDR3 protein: ASSKEDRAENTEAF
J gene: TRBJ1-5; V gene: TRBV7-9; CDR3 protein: ASSLGGPSNQPQH
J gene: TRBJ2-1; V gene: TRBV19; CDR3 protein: ASSDDRGNEQF
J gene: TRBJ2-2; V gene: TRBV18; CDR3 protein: ASSPRQTETGELF
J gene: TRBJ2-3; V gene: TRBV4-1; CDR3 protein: ASSQERGGADTQY
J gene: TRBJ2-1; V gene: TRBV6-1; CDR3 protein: ASNGSGDFSYNEQF
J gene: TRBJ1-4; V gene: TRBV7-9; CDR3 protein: ASSLTESSNEKLF
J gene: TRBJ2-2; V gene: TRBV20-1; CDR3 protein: SASPGETNTGELF
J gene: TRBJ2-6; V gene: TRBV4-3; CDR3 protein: ASSQGTVSGANVLT
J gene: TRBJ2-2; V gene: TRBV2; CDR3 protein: ASSGWEVTGELF
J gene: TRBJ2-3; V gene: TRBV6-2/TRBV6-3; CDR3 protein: ASSYSKSRVITDTQY
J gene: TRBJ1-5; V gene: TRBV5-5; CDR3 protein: ASSRQGSGNQPQH
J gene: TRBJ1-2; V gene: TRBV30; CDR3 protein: AWFPRVSGYT
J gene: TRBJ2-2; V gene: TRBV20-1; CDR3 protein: SARDPFGGDTGELF
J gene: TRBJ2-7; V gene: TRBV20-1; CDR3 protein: SATSQGRSSYEQY
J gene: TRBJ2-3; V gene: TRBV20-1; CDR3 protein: SAIWGDHSTDTQY
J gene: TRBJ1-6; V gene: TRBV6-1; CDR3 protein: ASNTAGNNSPLH
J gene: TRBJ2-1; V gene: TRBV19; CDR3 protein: ASSMRTGSYNEQF
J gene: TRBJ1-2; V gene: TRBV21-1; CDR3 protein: ASSKEGWGRGQGIYGYT
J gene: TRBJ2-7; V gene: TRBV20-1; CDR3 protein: SARVERSYEQY
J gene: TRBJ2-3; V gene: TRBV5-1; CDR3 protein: ASSLGDLAGAGADTQY